This TCR beta chain was recovered during a study of cytomegalovirus exposure and HLA in healthy donors (dated by TCRdb to between 2016 and 2019). About the full investigation: In an earlier analysis of around 540 of the donors, around 300 Gb of sequence data and 90 million to 130 million unique TCR beta sequences from roughly 180 million T cells were reported. An early release that covered several hundred HLA-typed donors contained around 300 gigabases of sequencing data and approximately 85 million unique TCR sequences. Of the 300 to 500 genotyped donors, 75% to 85% were placed in the genetic ancestry cluster associated with self-reported Caucasian donors. The study aimed to test whether cataloging public T cell receptors could reveal signatures of past pathogen exposure. Using immunosequencing, the study profiled T cell repertoires from about 610 subjects and related those repertoires to cytomegalovirus serostatus. Along with the approximately 700-subject first cohort, a separate validation cohort of approximately 110 different subjects was used. The study combined high-throughput TCR immunosequencing, statistical association of individual TCRs with disease status, and machine learning to predict cytomegalovirus infection status. A later analysis re-analyzed previously published TCR beta repertoires from approximately 670 donors and added high-resolution HLA genotyping to study TCR occurrence patterns. Rather than drawing on any new phenotypic data, the later analysis identified candidate immune exposures from TCR beta sequences and the way those sequences occurred across donors. An earlier analysis of some 600 of the donors applied high-throughput TCR beta sequencing to assess whether each TCR beta V gene segment acted as functional or pseudogenic. Alongside the repertoire data, information on donor age, sex, ethnicity and CMV serostatus was compiled. In a later genetic analysis, genome-wide SNP genotypes for about 60% of the 666 donors were used, and that subset was treated as a discovery cohort. Every repertoire in the discovery cohort had been generated on one and the same sequencing platform. HLA typing included class I and class II loci at four-digit resolution. The number of donors typed differed by locus, with about 620-630 for A, B, C, DRB1 and DQB1, roughly 520 for DQA1, approximately 570 for DPA1, and approximately 470 for DPB1. A few DR-DQ haplotypes were treated as single units for association and clustering because of strong linkage in the cohort. Among about 360 genotyped donors of the cohort, an average of approximately 240,000 unique TCR beta nucleotide sequences were sequenced per donor, around 18% of them non-productive.

Broad study findings and their caveats: Sequencing depth was assumed to be roughly uniform across donors in the presence/absence analyses, though that assumption may not hold. In a later analysis, more than 15,000 TCR beta sequences were associated with specific HLA alleles at a false discovery rate of 0.05. In this cohort, only TCR beta chains were sequenced, and detectable features were limited by the absence of alpha or paired-chain data. The study gave a list of about 160 TCR beta chains associated with cytomegalovirus. In an earlier analysis of more than 500 of the donors, most TCR beta V segments appeared in productive rearrangements about 87% or about 30% of the time, broadly matching IMGT annotations. Some IMGT-functional V segments, including TRBV6-2 and TRBV6-3, could not be told apart with the 87-base-pair reads, so those segments were excluded. In a later analysis, TCR association rates were found to vary across HLA loci, with the most associated TCRs seen for DRB1 alleles and the fewest for HLA-C alleles. It was suggested by the authors that the approach could potentially be generalized to other disease states and immunological phenotypes. A further reported finding was that TCR beta sequences accurately predicted the HLA-A and HLA-B alleles for most subjects in the first cohort. A later analysis found that most CMV-associated TCR beta chains appeared HLA-restricted, with HLA associations seemingly driven largely by CMV exposure. Most TCR sequences were observed very rarely across donors, whereas some public TCRs were present in many individuals. In vitro tests confirmed that three of the cytomegalovirus-associated TCR beta chains recognize cytomegalovirus antigens. According to a later analysis, parvovirus B19, influenza, CMV and Epstein-Barr virus appeared linked to several top co-occurrence clusters. For the cohort, immune exposure information was limited to CMV serostatus. In a later analysis, HLA-associated TCR beta chains were found to be more clonally expanded and to have lower generation probabilities than equally common non-associated chains. The classifier was reported to diagnose cytomegalovirus status with high specificity and sensitivity in both the original cohort and the validation cohort. Linkage disequilibrium might explain the correlated functional status among segregating V segments, but an unknown experimental factor could not be ruled out. A group of highly shared sequence variants was considered likely to be a technical artifact of the sequencing pipeline. When HLA alleles, especially DR and DQ, strongly co-occurred, attributing TCR associations to individual alleles was difficult. Compared with the 666-donor mean, donors in an Asian-associated ancestry cluster had fewer N-insertions in productive TCRs, according to a later genetic analysis. Because HLA typing was unavailable for some donors at each locus, only the typed subset was used in association tests. Because counts were too low, fewer than 20 rarely observed V segments, including chromosome 9 orphons, were excluded from the earlier analysis of under 650 of the donors. V-gene and J-gene trimming of TCR beta chains was associated with a missense DCLRE1C variant in a later genetic analysis, and the association was replicated in an independent cohort.

The cohort comprised hundreds of healthy bone marrow donors. Cohort members were all nominally healthy when sampled, although unrecorded immune exposures were likely present. The donor tested CMV seronegative and was one of the 352 seronegative cohort members. Each donor provided a peripheral blood sample, and peripheral blood mononuclear cells were used for TCR beta sequencing. The Qiagen DNeasy Blood Extraction Kit was used to extract genomic DNA from the blood cell samples. Trimming removed 2 bases from V and 2 bases from J; the gene matches leave 5 bases unexplained. From cysteine to phenylalanine, the CDR3 is 15 amino acids long. Solely the CDR3 DNA is kept, with 45 bases framed from the first base. CDR1 and CDR2 were assigned from the germline V gene as SGHTS and YDEGEE. The sample holds one count of this clone. What this receptor recognizes is not known. The record has no base qualities; no much larger clone is one base away.

Library construction relied on the immunoSEQ multiplex PCR assay. For the multiplex PCR, a mixture combining 60 forward primers for TCR Vbeta segments and 13 reverse primers for TCR Jbeta segments was used. The CDR3 region of rearranged TCR beta genes was amplified from genomic DNA with a multiplex PCR assay. The Illumina HiSeq System was used to sequence the amplified TCR beta libraries as 87-base-pair reads. The authors' analysis ran thus. A later analysis counted some 80 million unique TCR beta chains across the 500 to 850 repertoires, and 9.5 million to 11 million of these chains were shared by at least two donors. To remove PCR and sequencing errors, raw reads were error-corrected and collapsed into unique sequences using a nearest-neighbor algorithm that merged closely related sequences. CDR3 sequences were aligned to IMGT reference sequences to assign V, D and J gene segments. For a sequence to be retained, at least a six-nucleotide match to both a V gene segment and a J gene segment was required. Rearrangements were called productive when the CDR3 lacked stop codons and stayed in frame with V and J; all others were non-productive. CDR3 was defined by IMGT convention, running from the second conserved V-encoded cysteine to the conserved J-encoded phenylalanine. The earlier analysis of 450 to 750 of the donors excluded any sequence lacking an unambiguous match to a single V gene segment. An earlier analysis of some 610 of the donors called V segments functional above 56.7% productive rearrangements and segregating when the between-donor standard deviation exceeded 5%. A statistical classification framework was built for diagnosing cytomegalovirus status from the catalog of TCR beta chain sequences. V and J gene assignment, in a later analysis, came from comparing TCR nucleotide sequences with IMGT/GENE-DB human TR gene sequences. The TCRdist pipeline was used in a later analysis to assign CDR3 sequences and most-parsimonious VDJ recombination scenarios. In a later analysis, every TCR beta chain was defined by the combination of its CDR3 amino acid sequence and its V-gene family, and reads without a unique V-gene family were dropped. As a way to deal with suspected cross-contamination and a sequencing artifact, a later analysis dropped 500 to 700 nucleotide sequences that were highly shared and had low generation probability. For each public chain, a later analysis derived a clonal expansion index from normalized ranks of inferred template counts within each repertoire. A later analysis computed generation probabilities with a VDJ recombination model fitted to out-of-frame rearrangements, and checked the results against IGoR. In a later analysis, hypergeometric tests were used to score TCR-TCR, TCR-HLA and TCR-CMV co-occurrence, with a repertoire-size bias correction applied to TCR pairs. A later analysis estimated false discovery rates by permuting HLA or CMV assignments 20 times. In a later analysis, co-occurring TCRs were grouped using DBSCAN, with TCRdist sequence similarity added in when clustering inside HLA-allele-positive subsets. For co-occurrence clustering, repertoires with fewer than 30,000 or more than 120,000 public chains were excluded, along with five repertoires with anomalous nucleotide sharing. This is the immuneACCESS table as TCRdb keeps it, with only in-frame sequences that have V and J called. A part of the clones is gone; compared with another copy, unresolved V genes explain less than half, and the rest is unexplained. V and J calls and clone size come straight from that table; D and trimming were deduced from the DNA. The sample includes roughly 170,000 clones, with 75% to 90% observed a single time. The top ten constitute around 1.7% of the sample.

The receptor chain draws on TRBV5-8 and TRBJ2-7; TRBD2 matches 9 bases in the middle. The sequence came from a man between 45 and 60 years old in good health and CMV-seronegative. Sequencing was done on a sample of PBMCs. This receptor carries the CDR3 CASSLTGTSTYEQYF. The DNA sequence is TGTGCCAGCAGCTTAACCGGGACTAGCACCTACGAGCAGTACTTC.